This paragraph covers one TCR beta chain sequence. Its antigen is currently not known. Base qualities are missing; no much larger clone stands one base away. Taken from cysteine to phenylalanine, the CDR3 has 13 residues. Left in the record is the CDR3 DNA by itself, 39 bases read in frame from the first base. V was cut back by 3 bases and J by 8 bases, leaving a gap of 11 bases between them. CDR1 and CDR2, looked up from the germline V gene (reference sequence), are GTSNPN and SVGIG. The record originates from a study of cytomegalovirus exposure and HLA in healthy donors (dated by TCRdb to 2017 to 2019). Study-wide context: The 500 to 800 repertoires of the first cohort and the approximately 130 validation repertoires were produced on the same platform, according to a later analysis. The study aimed to test whether cataloging public T cell receptors could reveal signatures of past pathogen exposure. Along with the 666-subject first cohort, a separate validation cohort of over a hundred different subjects was used. High-throughput TCR immunosequencing, statistical association of individual TCRs with disease status, and machine learning were combined to predict cytomegalovirus infection status. Summary of the overall study and its limitations: The study listed 164 TCR beta chains as associated with cytomegalovirus. While some public TCRs were present in many individuals, most TCR sequences turned up only very rarely across donors. A few of the identified cytomegalovirus-associated TCR beta chains were confirmed in vitro to be specific for cytomegalovirus antigens. All 120 or so repertoires were used to score co-occurrence in the validation cohort in a later analysis, because that analysis had no HLA typing for the cohort. The classifier was reported to diagnose cytomegalovirus status with high specificity and sensitivity in both the original cohort and the validation cohort. In a later analysis, TCRs clustered in the first cohort were found to also tend to co-occur in the 130 or so validation repertoires, with roughly 93% of cluster scores above 0. The authors suggested that the approach could potentially be generalized to other disease states and immunological phenotypes.

Donors formed part of the validation cohort, which comprised 120 subjects and was distinct from the first cohort of over 500 subjects. Libraries were made using the immunoSEQ multiplex PCR assay. The source study handled its data this way. A statistical classification framework was developed to diagnose cytomegalovirus status using the catalog of TCR beta chain sequences. The source is immuneACCESS, and TCRdb retained only in-frame sequences with V and J called. Part of the clones is not carried over; for the studies checked, unresolved V genes explain less than half of this, and the remainder is unexplained. V and J calls and clone size are as listed in that table; D and trimming were resolved from the DNA. A total of under 200,000 clones appear in this sample, approximately 86% of them only once. 2% to 2.5% of the sample is in the top ten clones.

The sequence was obtained from a woman between 18 and 29 years old in good health and CMV-seronegative. The sequencing input was PBMCs. The chain joins TRBV30 to TRBJ2-6; the D segment could be TRBD2, given 5 matching bases. CDR3 protein: CAWSPGGPNVLTF. The DNA reads as follows: TGTGCCTGGAGCCCCGGCGGGCCCAACGTCCTGACTTTC. Outside the CDR3, residues come from the reference TRBV30 and TRBJ2-6 proteins, so the full variable domain is: SQTIHQWPATLVQPVGSPLSLECTVEGTSNPNLYWYRQAAGRGLQLLFYSVGIGQISSEVPQNLSASRPQDRQFILSSKKLLLSDSGFYLCAWSPGGPNVLTFGAGSRLTVL.